The present entry profiles one T cell receptor beta chain with its context. The data are from a study of T cell responses to AZD1222 COVID-19 vaccine. Produced via immunoSEQ multiplex PCR; TCRdb's table is partial and in-frame only. This table holds 95,000 to 100,000 clones, about 86% found once. The CDR3 spans 15 residues. Germline V gene lookup returns CDR1 MGHRA and CDR2 YSYEKL. V was clipped by 8 bases and J by 1 base; unmatched bases: 7. This receptor was obtained from an adult in good health. The material was peripheral blood, obtained on day 0 of AZD1222 vaccination. This sequence joins TRBV4-1 and TRBJ1-5; 8 nucleotides align to TRBD1. CDR3 sequence (DNA): TGCGCCAGCGGAAGTGGACAGGGAAGCAATCAGCCCCAGCATTTT. Its protein product is CASGSGQGSNQPQHF.